Presented here are 21 T cell receptor beta chains from one specimen sequenced in a study of beta chain features in type 1 diabetes (dated 2018 in TCRdb). What the work shows at the level of the full study, not this receptor alone: Type 1 diabetes patients showed a moderate but significant shortening of TCRB CDR3 length in all four CD4+ subsets.

The receptor library was made with the immunoSEQ multiplex PCR assay. The entire amount of isolated RNA was reverse transcribed using the High Capacity cDNA Reverse Transcription Kit, so the sequenced TCRB transcripts were expressed ones. Here the immuneACCESS table is served through TCRdb, limited to in-frame sequences with V and J called. Missing clones are a known gap in these copies; in checked studies unresolved V genes cover under half, and the rest lacks a known reason. Here the sample has approximately 160,000 clones; around 63% occur a single time. The ten largest make up 0.08% to 0.1% of the sample. These receptors have no identified antigens. Sequencing was carried out using naive CD4+ T cells from blood. Interpreted using the paper, the cell subset or site label stands for: true naive CD4+ T cells. These TCRs come from a man between 25 and 39 years old with type 1 diabetes.

This clone was seen only once. This rearrangement joins TRBV29-1 to TRBJ2-5; TRBD1 might be the D (6 bases). The CDR3 has 14 residues. Germline loops: CDR1 SQVTM, CDR2 ANQGSEA. V lost 0 bases, J lost 2 bases, and 10 bases lay in between. The CDR3 DNA sequence: TGCAGCGTTGAAGATACCGGACAGCAAGAGACCCAGTACTTC. Translated: CSVEDTGQQETQYF.

V gene TRBV6-5 combines with J gene TRBJ2-2, with TRBD1 matching 8 bases. The CDR3 sequence is 16 residues long. Germline CDR1 is MNHEY and CDR2 is SVGAGI. With 0 bases clipped from V and 7 bases from J, the junction kept 7 bases outside the gene matches. The CDR3 DNA is TGTGCCAGCAGTTACTCGAGTAGCAGGGGGCACGGGGAGCTGTTTTTT. Amino acid sequence: CASSYSSSRGHGELFF.

This clone came up a few times. The J gene is TRBJ1-6, the V gene TRBV30, with D unclear. Trimming stripped 2 bases from V and 9 bases from J, with 14 bases between. Germline CDR1 GTSNPN, CDR2 SVGIG (reference sequence). The CDR3 contains 14 residues. The CDR3 coding sequence is TGTGCCTGGAGTAGGACCGGAGGGATTTCACCCCTCCACTTT. Translation: CAWSRTGGISPLHF. The variable domain in full, with the rest retrieved from reference TRBV30 and TRBJ1-6, is SQTIHQWPATLVQPVGSPLSLECTVEGTSNPNLYWYRQAAGRGLQLLFYSVGIGQISSEVPQNLSASRPQDRQFILSSKKLLLSDSGFYLCAWSRTGGISPLHFGNGTRLTVT.

This clone was observed a handful of times. V gene TRBV7-9 combines with J gene TRBJ2-6; unclear D gene. V lost 5 bases, J lost 0 bases, and 20 bases lay in between. The germline V gene encodes CDR1 SEHNR and CDR2 FQNEAQ (reference sequence). This CDR3 contains 19 residues. CDR3 in DNA: TGTGCCAGCAGCAACTCGGGTAGCCAAGCCCCCTCTGGGGCCAACGTCCTGACTTTC. Protein product: CASSNSGSQAPSGANVLTF. The whole variable domain, remainder taken from reference TRBV7-9 and TRBJ2-6, is DTGVSQNPRHKITKRGQNVTFRCDPISEHNRLYWYRQTLGQGPEFLTYFQNEAQLEKSRLLSDRFSAERPKGSFSTLEIQRTEQGDSAMYLCASSNSGSQAPSGANVLTFGAGSRLTVL.

The chain couples TRBV25-1 to TRBJ2-5; 10 bases align to TRBD1. The V gene's germline CDR1 is MGHDK and CDR2 SYGVNS. CDR3 size: 14 residues. J was trimmed by 4 bases and V by 5 bases; bases with no gene match: 4. CDR3 loop: CASSRTGGRETQYF. CDR3 bases: TGTGCCAGCAGTCGGACAGGGGGAAGAGAGACCCAGTACTTC.

The rearrangement links TRBV4-3 to TRBJ2-5; unclear D gene. From germline, CDR1 is LGHNA and CDR2 YSLEER. The CDR3 contains 14 residues. V gave up 4 bases and J gave up 5 bases, with 14 bases separating them. CDR3 sequence reads: CASSRLRSLETQYF. CDR3 in DNA: TGCGCCAGCAGCCGCCTGAGGAGTCTCGAGACCCAGTACTTC.

V is TRBV15 and J is TRBJ2-2, with D possibly called TRBD1 or TRBD2 (5 bases each). Germline lookup yields CDR1 LNHNV and CDR2 YYDKDF (reference sequence). This CDR3 spans 15 amino acids. V gave up 3 bases and J gave up 4 bases, with 12 bases separating them. CDR3 in DNA: TGTGCCACCAGCAGTTTGGGGGTAGGCACCGGGGAGCTGTTTTTT. It translates to CATSSLGVGTGELFF.

This clone was seen a handful of times. This rearrangement joins TRBV30 to TRBJ1-2, with no clear D. CDR3 length: 11 amino acids. V lost 3 bases, J lost 1 base, and 3 bases lay in between. The germline CDR1 and CDR2 sequences are GTSNPN and SVGIG (reference sequence). The chain's CDR3 is CAWSNNYGYTF. For the CDR3, the DNA is TGTGCCTGGAGCAATAACTATGGCTACACCTTC.

This clone was seen a few times. The chain employs TRBV30 and TRBJ1-5; D gene unclear. Trimming stripped 5 bases from V and 3 bases from J, with 11 bases between. CDR1 is GTSNPN and CDR2 is SVGIG in the germline V gene (reference sequence). The CDR3 covers 13 residues. Written as DNA, the CDR3 is TGTGCCTGGGGCATCCGGGACAATCAGCCCCAGCATTTT. Translating gives CAWGIRDNQPQHF.

The chain recombines TRBV7-9 with TRBJ2-3, with 8 bases matching TRBD1. In germline, CDR1 is SEHNR, CDR2 FQNEAQ (reference sequence). The CDR3 runs 17 residues. The ends lost 5 bases at V and 4 bases at J; junction bases unmatched: 14. The CDR3 DNA is TGTGCCAGCAGCAATCACGCCGGACAGGGCGGGCCAGATACGCAGTATTTT. It yields the protein CASSNHAGQGGPDTQYF.

V usage is TRBV6-5 and J usage is TRBJ1-6; maybe TRBD1 (6 bases). Germline CDR1 is MNHEY and CDR2 is SVGAGI. CDR3 length equals 15 residues. V was shortened by 10 bases and J by 0 bases, with 13 bases between the two germline ends. The CDR3, as DNA: TGTGCCACGAGGATGGACAGCTCCTATAATTCACCCCTCCACTTT. Translated: CATRMDSSYNSPLHF.

The V and J genes are TRBV7-2 and TRBJ2-3; unclear D gene. CDR1 is SGHTA and CDR2 is FQGNSA in the germline V gene. The CDR3 is made up of 14 amino acids. Trimming took 3 bases from V and 2 from J, leaving 9 bases between them. Here the CDR3 reads CASSFQASTDTQYF. Here the CDR3 DNA reads TGTGCCAGCAGCTTCCAGGCCTCCACAGATACGCAGTATTTT.

The chain is built from TRBV14 and TRBJ2-3; D perhaps matches TRBD1 (6 bases). The germline V gene has CDR1 SGHDN and CDR2 FVKESK. The CDR3 runs 14 residues. V shed 4 bases and J shed 6 bases, with 14 bases lying between them. This chain's CDR3 is CASSPHTGPDTQYF. The CDR3 nucleotides read TGTGCCAGCAGCCCCCATACAGGGCCCGATACGCAGTATTTT. Looking up the rest from reference TRBV14 and TRBJ2-3 gives the full variable domain: EAGVTQFPSHSVIEKGQTVTLRCDPISGHDNLYWYRRVMGKEIKFLLHFVKESKQDESGMPNNRFLAERTGGTYSTLKVQPAELEDSGVYFCASSPHTGPDTQYFGPGTRLTVL.

The chain couples TRBV25-1 to TRBJ2-5; the D gene is possibly TRBD1 (6 bases). From germline, CDR1 is MGHDK and CDR2 SYGVNS. There are 14 residues in the CDR3. Between the trimmed V and J ends, which lost 5 bases and 1 base, there was a span of 11 bases. In nucleotides, the CDR3 is TGTGCCAGCAGTCCCCGGGACACCCAAGAGACCCAGTACTTC. This translates into CASSPRDTQETQYF.

The chain uses TRBV9 and TRBJ2-7; tentative D call: TRBD1 (5 bases). V dropped 4 bases and J dropped 2 bases, with 13 bases sitting between them. CDR1 and CDR2 (germline): SGDLS, YYNGEE. This CDR3 is 14 amino acids long. The DNA of the CDR3 is TGTGCCAGCAGCCCTTCGACAGAGACCTACGAGCAGTACTTC. This codes for CASSPSTETYEQYF.

The V call is TRBV10-3, the J call TRBJ2-5, with D maybe TRBD2 (5 bases). CDR1 ENHRY and CDR2 SYGVKD come from the germline V gene. V lost 3 bases and J lost 2, with 13 bases in between. The CDR3 is 15 residues long. The CDR3 nucleotides are TGTGCCATCAGTGACAGCTCGGGGATACAAGAGACCCAGTACTTC. This translates into CAISDSSGIQETQYF.

The chain couples TRBV9 to TRBJ2-5, with D unclear. The CDR3 extends over 14 amino acids. With 0 bases removed from V and 1 base from J, the gap between germline ends came to 7 bases. CDR1 SGDLS and CDR2 YYNGEE come from the germline V gene. The CDR3 DNA reads TGTGCCAGCAGCGTAGGCCCGGTCCAAGAGACCCAGTACTTC. This sequence encodes CASSVGPVQETQYF. The complete variable domain, with remaining parts taken from reference TRBV9 and TRBJ2-5, reads DSGVTQTPKHLITATGQRVTLRCSPRSGDLSVYWYQQSLDQGLQFLIQYYNGEERAKGNILERFSAQQFPDLHSELNLSSLELGDSALYFCASSVGPVQETQYFGPGTRLLVL.

The rearrangement joins TRBV29-1 to TRBJ2-3, with TRBD2 matching over 12 bases. The trim removed 8 bases at V and 4 bases at J, leaving 7 bases unmatched. CDR1 is SQVTM, CDR2 ANQGSEA, per germline. This CDR3 region has 14 residues. CDR3 nucleotide sequence: TGCAGCACCGGGACTAGCGGGTCGGCAGATACGCAGTATTTT. Translation: CSTGTSGSADTQYF.

This clone turned up a few times. This chain connects TRBV2 to TRBJ1-2; D remains unclear. The V end was cut by 8 bases, the J end by 4 bases, with 20 bases between. CDR3 length equals 15 residues. Germline assignment: CDR1 SNHLY and CDR2 FYNNEI. In DNA form, the CDR3 reads TGTGCCAGCCTCTGGGCAGTTACCGAGATCTATGGCTACACCTTC. It translates to CASLWAVTEIYGYTF. Combining the CDR3 with reference TRBV2 and TRBJ1-2 gives the whole variable domain EPEVTQTPSHQVTQMGQEVILRCVPISNHLYFYWYRQILGQKVEFLVSFYNNEISEKSEIFDDQFSVERPDGSNFTLKIRSTKLEDSAMYFCASLWAVTEIYGYTFGSGTRLTVV.

The rearrangement joins TRBV7-9 to TRBJ1-2; no definite D call. Trimming shortened V by 5 bases and J by 7 bases, and 11 bases separated the two germline ends. CDR1 is SEHNR and CDR2 is FQNEAQ in the germline V gene (reference sequence). The CDR3 covers 12 residues. The CDR3 loop is CASSTDTPGYTF. The DNA for the CDR3 is TGTGCCAGCAGCACAGACACGCCTGGCTACACCTTC.

This sequence joins TRBV30 and TRBJ1-1; no clear D. Germline loops: CDR1 GTSNPN, CDR2 SVGIG (reference sequence). Deletions cut 2 bases from V and 1 base from J, with 8 bases between. CDR3 length: 13 amino acids. The CDR3 bases are TGTGCCTGGAGTCCATATTCGAACACTGAAGCTTTCTTT. It is translated as CAWSPYSNTEAFF.